This entry lists 20 T cell receptor beta chains sequenced from one sample in a study of T cells in women clearing cervical HPV infection listed by TCRdb under 2018. Libraries came from the immunoSEQ multiplex PCR assay. Here the immuneACCESS table is served through TCRdb, limited to in-frame sequences with V and J called. Missing clones are a known gap in these copies; in checked studies unresolved V genes cover under half, and the rest lacks a known reason. The record for this sample contains 30,000 to 35,000 clones. The ten largest account for roughly 1.4% of the sample. Sequenced input: blood buffy coat. Receptor source: a woman between 18 and 70 years old with a cervical HPV16 infection that either progressed to CIN3+ or cleared (not recorded which).

Worth noting for this clone: The read is 3 residues too short to cover the CDR3 end, so that end is filled in from the germline J gene. The J gene is TRBJ1-3, the V gene TRBV19; D gene ambiguous. The CDR3 is 13 residues long. Germline V gene data show CDR1 as LNHDA and CDR2 as SQIVND (reference sequence). V dropped 5 bases and J dropped 1 base, with 6 bases sitting between them. The CDR3 is CASSYISGNTIYF. The part of the CDR3 DNA that was read is TGTGCCAGTAGTTATATATCTGGAAACACC.

As regards this clone: The read terminates 3 residues before the CDR3 end, so the remaining end is supplied by the germline J gene. V gene TRBV7-2 combines with J gene TRBJ1-3; D call uncertain. CDR3 length equals 15 residues. Germline V gene lookup returns CDR1 SGHTA and CDR2 FQGNSA. V lost 5 bases and J lost 2, with 13 bases in between. CDR3 DNA, as far as it was read: TGTGCCAGCAGCCGCCTCGGGTTCCCTGGAAACACC. It translates to CASSRLGFPGNT. The complete CDR3 sequence is CASSRLGFPGNTIYF.

About this clone itself: The read comes to an end 3 residues before the CDR3 does, leaving the germline J gene to fill in the end. The chain employs TRBV19 and TRBJ2-2; TRBD1 might be the D (5 bases). The CDR3 extends over 15 amino acids. The V gene's germline CDR1 is LNHDA and CDR2 SQIVND (reference sequence). The CDR3: CASSILAQGAEKLFF. CDR3 DNA (partial): TGTGCCAGTAGTATTTTAGCCCAGGGCGCTGAAAAG.

On this clone: The read gets to within 3 residues of the CDR3 end, and the germline J gene fills in the rest. The chain has TRBV7-6 and TRBJ2-5, with D possibly matching TRBD1 (6 bases). Germline V lookup: CDR1 SGHVS, CDR2 FNYEAQ. There are 14 residues in the CDR3. With 2 bases removed from V and 0 bases from J, the gap between germline ends came to 7 bases. The CDR3 spells CASSLWDNQETQYF. Partial CDR3 DNA: TGTGCCAGCAGCTTATGGGACAACCAAGAGACC. The full variable domain, completed using reference TRBV7-6 and TRBJ2-5, is GAGVSQSPRYKVTKRGQDVALRCDPISGHVSLYWYRQALGQGPEFLTYFNYEAQQDKSGLPNDRFSAERPEGSISTLTIQRTEQRDSAMYRCASSLWDNQETQYFGPGTRLLVL.

Concerning this clone itself: The read finishes 3 residues shy of the CDR3 end, and the germline J gene is used to complete it. The rearrangement links TRBV2 to TRBJ2-3; possibly TRBD1 for D (6 bases). Germline V CDR1 and CDR2: SNHLY, FYNNEI. CDR3 length: 16 amino acids. Trimming cost V 4 bases and J 3 bases, with 17 bases left between them. The sequenced part of the CDR3 DNA is TGTGCCAGCAGTGCCGACTTCCCGGGGACAACAGATACG. Protein: CASSADFPGTTDT. The full CDR3 reads CASSADFPGTTDTQYF.

Note on this clone: The germline gene is not matched at one end of the junction; a read error may be the cause. The read halts 3 residues ahead of the CDR3 end, with the missing end drawn from the germline J gene. This rearrangement joins TRBV6-2 or TRBV6-3 to TRBJ2-3; unclear D gene. The CDR3 is 13 amino acids. CDR1 is MNHEY, CDR2 SVGEGT, per germline. Incomplete CDR3 DNA: TGTGCCAGCAGAGGGCCCGACACAGAGACG. It codes for CASRGPDTET. The entire CDR3 sequence reads CASRGPDTETQYF.

Comment on this clone: The read falls 3 residues short of the CDR3 end, and the missing part is taken from the germline J gene. V usage is TRBV5-1 and J usage is TRBJ2-7; the D gene is possibly TRBD2 (6 bases). Germline V gene data show CDR1 as SGHRS and CDR2 as YFSETQ. Trimming removed 5 bases from V and 0 bases from J, with 18 bases in between. The CDR3 spans 16 residues. The CDR3 loop reads CASRSGLARFSYEQYF. CDR3 DNA, as far as it was read: TGCGCCAGCAGGTCCGGTCTAGCGCGCTTCTCCTACGAG.

A word on this clone: The read ends 3 residues early relative to the CDR3; the germline J gene fills the gap. This chain connects TRBV18 to TRBJ2-3; the D gene is possibly TRBD2 (6 bases). Germline V gene data show CDR1 as KGHSH and CDR2 as LQKENI. The CDR3 spans 14 residues. CDR3: CASSPRGLRGTQYF. The sequenced CDR3 bases are TGTGCCAGCTCACCACGGGGACTCCGGGGGACG.

Concerning this clone itself: The CDR3 is cut off 3 residues early in the read; its end comes from the germline J gene. The genes are TRBV20-1 and TRBJ1-6; 10 nucleotides line up with TRBD1. CDR1 DFQATT and CDR2 SNEGSKA come from the germline V gene (reference sequence). The V gene end was trimmed by 6 bases and the J gene end by 7 bases; junction bases not matched to a gene: 9. The CDR3 is 15 amino acids. CDR3 bases read: TGCAGTGCAGCCAGACAGGGGGCTGGGAATTCACCC. It is translated as CSAARQGAGNSP. The CDR3 in its entirety is CSAARQGAGNSPLHF.

Points on this clone: The read comes to an end 3 residues before the CDR3 does, leaving the germline J gene to fill in the end. This chain joins TRBV5-1 and TRBJ2-3; 9 bases map to TRBD2. This CDR3 has 17 amino acids. J gave up 0 bases and V 0 bases, and 5 bases lay outside the gene matches. Germline-derived CDR1 and CDR2 are SGHRS and YFSETQ. This CDR3 is CASSLVSLAGSTDTQYF. Incomplete CDR3 DNA: TGCGCCAGCAGCTTGGTCTCTCTAGCGGGGAGCACAGATACG.

Note on this clone: From the germline J gene comes the end of the CDR3, since the read stops 3 residues before it. The chain combines TRBV18 with TRBJ2-2, with 9 positions matching TRBD2. Trimming cost V 4 bases and J 0 bases; bases outside gene matches: 6. Germline lookup yields CDR1 KGHSH and CDR2 LQKENI. CDR3 size: 17 residues. CDR3 DNA (partial): TGTGCCAGCTCACGGCCGACTAGCGGCGCGAACACCGGGGAG. It specifies CASSRPTSGANTGE. The whole CDR3 protein reads CASSRPTSGANTGELFF. Using reference TRBV18 and TRBJ2-2 for the parts outside the CDR3, the full variable domain is NAGVMQNPRHLVRRRGQEARLRCSPMKGHSHVYWYRQLPEEGLKFMVYLQKENIIDESGMPKERFSAEFPKEGPSILRIQQVVRGDSAAYFCASSRPTSGANTGELFFGEGSRLTVL.

As for this clone: The read stops 3 residues short of the end of the CDR3; the missing end is completed from the germline J gene. This chain connects TRBV10-3 to TRBJ2-7; tentative D call: TRBD2 (5 bases). The ends were cut back, 0 bases at V and 3 bases at J, with 18 bases in the middle. The CDR3 has 17 amino acids. Germline CDR1 ENHRY, CDR2 SYGVKD. The CDR3: CAISESVETRGYYEQYF. CDR3 bases read: TGTGCCATCAGTGAGTCCGTCGAGACCCGCGGGTACTACGAG.

About this clone itself: The CDR3 goes on 3 residues after the read ends, and that part is filled in from the germline J gene. V is TRBV19 and J is TRBJ1-2, with D perhaps TRBD1 (5 bases). The CDR3 totals 16 residues. CDR1 and CDR2 from the germline V gene are LNHDA and SQIVND (reference sequence). The CDR3 bases that were read are TGTGCCAGTAGTATTTTGTGGCGTAGCGGGGCAGATACC. It specifies CASSILWRSGADT. The whole CDR3 sequence reads CASSILWRSGADTYTF.

Remarks on this clone: The DNA ends 3 residues before the CDR3 does, and the rest of the CDR3 is filled in from the germline J gene. This chain links TRBV19 with TRBJ2-1; 9 bases are a match to TRBD1. The CDR3 extends over 15 amino acids. Trimming removed 7 bases from V and 2 bases from J; junction bases left unmatched: 6. In germline, CDR1 is LNHDA, CDR2 SQIVND (reference sequence). The CDR3 DNA, read in part, is TGTGCCAGTATGGCCGGGACAGGGACCTACAATGAG. Protein sequence: CASMAGTGTYNE. The full CDR3 protein reads CASMAGTGTYNEQFF.

Comments on this clone: The DNA ends 3 residues before the CDR3 does, and the rest of the CDR3 is filled in from the germline J gene. The chain links TRBV5-1 to TRBJ2-2; tentative D call: TRBD2 (5 bases). The length of the CDR3 is 12 residues. The germline V gene has CDR1 SGHRS and CDR2 YFSETQ. The V end was cut by 4 bases, the J end by 6 bases, with 7 bases between. The sequenced CDR3 bases are TGCGCCAGCAGCACTAGTTCCGGGGAG. As protein: CASSTSSGE. The complete CDR3 sequence is CASSTSSGELFF. Together with reference TRBV5-1 and TRBJ2-2, the CDR3 gives the full variable domain: KAGVTQTPRYLIKTRGQQVTLSCSPISGHRSVSWYQQTPGQGLQFLFEYFSETQRNKGNFPGRFSGRQFSNSRSEMNVSTLELGDSALYLCASSTSSGELFFGEGSRLTVL.

In regard to this clone: The CDR3 end is not reached by the read, which stops 3 residues before it; the germline J gene fills it in. The V call is TRBV7-6, the J call TRBJ2-7; 10 bases map to TRBD2. The ends lost 4 bases at V and 4 bases at J; junction bases unmatched: 7. This CDR3 is built from 15 residues. The V gene's germline CDR1 is SGHVS and CDR2 FNYEAQ. CDR3 sequence: CASSSQAGGVYEQYF. The part of the CDR3 DNA that was read is TGTGCCAGCAGCTCACAAGCGGGAGGGGTTTACGAG.

Incomplete CDR3 DNA: TGTGCCAGCGGACCGACAGGGATAGAA. Its translation: CASGPTGIE. In full, the CDR3 reads CASGPTGIELFF. The chain is built from TRBV7-2 and TRBJ1-4; the match to TRBD1 covers 7 bases. The missing CDR3 end, 3 residues past where the read stops, is filled in from the germline J gene. This CDR3 region has 12 residues. The germline gives CDR1 SGHTA, CDR2 FQGNSA.

Turning to this clone: The read ends 3 residues early relative to the CDR3; the germline J gene fills the gap. This chain joins TRBV5-1 and TRBJ2-2; 10 positions match TRBD2. Germline V gene lookup returns CDR1 SGHRS and CDR2 YFSETQ. V dropped 1 base and J dropped 0; count of bases not matched to a gene: 6. CDR3 length equals 18 residues. The CDR3 DNA, read in part, is TGCGCCAGCAGCTTGAGGTCTAGCGGGAGTACGAACACCGGGGAG. Residues: CASSLRSSGSTNTGE. In full, the CDR3 reads CASSLRSSGSTNTGELFF.

On this clone: The CDR3 end falls 3 residues outside the read, so it is completed with the germline J gene. This sequence joins TRBV5-1 and TRBJ2-7; perhaps TRBD2 as D (6 bases). The germline gives CDR1 SGHRS, CDR2 YFSETQ. V lost 4 bases, J lost 0 bases, and 14 bases lay in between. The CDR3 runs 15 residues. The CDR3 sequence: CASSPGVPGSYEQYF. Partial CDR3 DNA: TGCGCCAGCAGCCCGGGGGTCCCTGGCTCCTACGAG.

As concerns this clone: The read finishes 3 residues shy of the CDR3 end, and the germline J gene is used to complete it. The V and J genes are TRBV30 and TRBJ1-4; D remains ambiguous. Trimming took 2 bases from V and 5 from J, leaving 18 bases between them. Germline V CDR1 and CDR2: GTSNPN, SVGIG (reference sequence). This CDR3 comprises 16 residues. The CDR3: CAWSRGSRLDNEKLFF. Partial CDR3 DNA: TGTGCCTGGAGTCGAGGATCGAGACTTGACAATGAAAAA.